A selection of T cell receptor beta chains follows, all from one sample in a study of cytomegalovirus exposure and HLA in healthy donors. Sequencing used immunoSEQ multiplex PCR; TCRdb keeps in-frame clones, though not all of them. The sample has about 130,000 clones; roughly 80% are singletons. Sample: PBMCs. These TCRs come from a girl aged 2-9 years in good health and CMV-seronegative. Each CDR3 is given with its conserved first and last residue. The D gene is left open where the match is weak. Size is omitted from some rows. Given values are once, few, many or a class for expanded clones.

clone_size j_call v_call d_call cdr3_nt cdr3_aa
NA TRBJ1-1 TRBV29-1 TRBD1 TGCAGCGGGGGGGACAGGCGAAACACTGAAGCTTTCTTT CSGGDRRNTEAFF
few TRBJ1-1 TRBV25-1 NA TGTGCCAGCAGTGATTACTTGAACACTGAAGCTTTCTTT CASSDYLNTEAFF
NA TRBJ1-2 TRBV29-1 NA TGCAGCGTTGATCCCCCGGGGGGAGGAGGTGGCTACACCTTC CSVDPPGGGGGYTF
once TRBJ2-7 TRBV7-2 NA TGTGCCAGCACCCCTCTCAAGACAGGCCCCTACGAGCAGTACTTC CASTPLKTGPYEQYF
NA TRBJ1-4 TRBV19 TRBD1 TGTGCCAGTAGCCGTTCACAGGGGGCGTGGGAAAAACTGTTTTTT CASSRSQGAWEKLFF
once TRBJ1-2 TRBV20-1 NA TGCAGTGCCAGGGATGACACTGGCTACACCTTC CSARDDTGYTF
NA TRBJ2-7 TRBV6-6 TRBD1 TGTGCCAGCAGTACAGGGGCCTACGAGCAGTACTTC CASSTGAYEQYF
few TRBJ2-1 TRBV27 NA TGTGCCAGCAGTTTCTCGAGCGGCCACTACAATGAGCAGTTCTTC CASSFSSGHYNEQFF
few TRBJ2-1 TRBV6-6 TRBD1 TGTGCCAGCAGTTACTCCCCGGGACAGAACTACAATGAGCAGTTCTTC CASSYSPGQNYNEQFF
once TRBJ2-7 TRBV4-1 TRBD2 TGCGCCAGCAGCCTCAGGACTAGCGGGTTCTACGAGCAGTACTTC CASSLRTSGFYEQYF
NA TRBJ2-7 TRBV4-1 NA TGCGCCAGCAGCCAAGATTCGGGTACTTTCTCCTACGAGCAGTACTTC CASSQDSGTFSYEQYF
NA TRBJ2-1 TRBV15 TRBD2 TGTGCCACCAGGGGGGAGCCGGGACTAGCGGGGAACAATGAGCAGTTCTTC CATRGEPGLAGNNEQFF
NA TRBJ1-1 TRBV5-1 NA TGCGCCAGCAGCTTAGGGGGGGACACTGAAGCTTTCTTT CASSLGGDTEAFF
NA TRBJ1-2 TRBV28 TRBD1 TGTGCCAGCAGTACAACAGGGGGCAACTATGGCTACACCTTC CASSTTGGNYGYTF
NA TRBJ2-5 TRBV18 NA TGTGCCAGCTCAGCCAGGGATCCGGAGACCCAGTACTTC CASSARDPETQYF
NA TRBJ2-7 TRBV28 TRBD2 TGTGCCAGCAGGGGTCTAGCGGGAGCATCCGAGCAGTACTTC CASRGLAGASEQYF
few TRBJ2-1 TRBV4-2 NA TGTGCCAGCAGCCAAGATGGGGCTAACGCTCCCTACAATGAGCAGTTCTTC CASSQDGANAPYNEQFF
NA TRBJ2-1 TRBV4-2 TRBD2 TGTGCCAGCAGCCAAGAGCAAACTAGCGTCTCCTACAATGAGCAGTTCTTC CASSQEQTSVSYNEQFF
NA TRBJ2-7 TRBV15 NA TGTGCCACCAGCAGAGATCGACTATCGATTTCCTACGAGCAGTACTTC CATSRDRLSISYEQYF
NA TRBJ2-1 TRBV27 TRBD2 TGTGCCAGCAGTTTATTAAGTACACTAGCGGACAATGAGCAGTTCTTC CASSLLSTLADNEQFF
once TRBJ2-7 TRBV7-9 TRBD2 TGTGCCAGCAGTTTAAGTTCGGGAGGGCCGATCGACGAGCAGTACTTC CASSLSSGGPIDEQYF
NA TRBJ1-2 TRBV6-1 TRBD1 TGTGCCAGCAGTGAAGGCGACAGGGCCAGCGGCTACACCTTC CASSEGDRASGYTF
NA TRBJ2-7 TRBV4-2 TRBD2 TGTGCCAGCAGCCAAGATCCCCAAACTAGCGGGGGGTTCTACGAGCAGTACTTC CASSQDPQTSGGFYEQYF
NA TRBJ2-3 TRBV9 TRBD2 TGTGCCAGCAGCGCAAGTCCCGGGACTAGCGGGGGCCACCCCGCAGATACGCAGTATTTT CASSASPGTSGGHPADTQYF
NA TRBJ2-2 TRBV5-1 TRBD1 TGCGCCAGCAGCCAGACAGGGAGTTTGGACACCGGGGAGCTGTTTTTT CASSQTGSLDTGELFF